The T cell receptor beta chain described here comes from a study of blood T cell repertoires in COVID-19. As for the study in general: Acute and convalescent COVID-19 samples came from the United States, Italy and Spain. The cDNA or gDNA used as material had been derived from T cells, B-cell-depleted T cells, or PBMCs.

CDR1 and CDR2 from the germline V gene are SNHLY and FYNNEI. The CDR3 covers 15 residues. V lost 4 bases and J lost 5; bases outside the gene matches: 9. Per the original data handling: By means of reference gene primer amplification, nucleated cell counts were estimated. Using immunoSEQ multiplex PCR, the repertoire was profiled, and TCRdb retains in-frame clones only, with some absent. D and trimming come from the DNA, and the V and J calls and clone size come from that table. Here the sample spans around 130,000 clones, 70% to 90% being singletons. The source is a human donor in a cohort sampled during active COVID-19. Sequencing used peripheral blood. The chain links TRBV2 to TRBJ2-5; 8 bases align to TRBD1. The CDR3 nucleotides are TGTGCCAGCAGTGGACGGACAGGGTTTCTCGAGACCCAGTACTTC. Protein sequence: CASSGRTGFLETQYF.